The clone carrying this TCR beta chain was counted a few times. Its antigen is unknown. The data originate from a study of blood T cells in healthy people across ages. As for the study in general: About one barcoded TCR beta cDNA was captured per two T cells. Study results and limitations: When set beside aged donors, long-lived donors presented more naive CD4+ cells and higher diversity. Unknown donor CMV status possibly confounded expanded clonotype changes.

Next came a second PCR, run for roughly 6 to 11 cycles, which used a sample-barcoded 5' primer along with a J-beta primer mix. TCRdb processed the 5' RACE reads anew with MiXCR; each CDR3 protein has one entry. The sample comprises approximately 770,000 distinct CDR3 sequences, 58% of which are singletons, and approximately 23% rests with the top ten. The receptor was derived from a man under 40 in good health. Sequences were obtained from blood.

CDR3 sequence reads: CASSLEAQTSYEQYF. For the CDR3, the DNA is TGTGCCAGCAGCTTAGAAGCTCAAACCTCCTACGAGCAGTACTTC. The J gene is TRBJ2-7, the V gene TRBV7-2; D is undetermined. Trimming pared 1 base from V and 0 bases from J, leaving 10 bases between. The CDR3 length is 15 residues. Germline loops: CDR1 SGHTA, CDR2 FQGNSA.